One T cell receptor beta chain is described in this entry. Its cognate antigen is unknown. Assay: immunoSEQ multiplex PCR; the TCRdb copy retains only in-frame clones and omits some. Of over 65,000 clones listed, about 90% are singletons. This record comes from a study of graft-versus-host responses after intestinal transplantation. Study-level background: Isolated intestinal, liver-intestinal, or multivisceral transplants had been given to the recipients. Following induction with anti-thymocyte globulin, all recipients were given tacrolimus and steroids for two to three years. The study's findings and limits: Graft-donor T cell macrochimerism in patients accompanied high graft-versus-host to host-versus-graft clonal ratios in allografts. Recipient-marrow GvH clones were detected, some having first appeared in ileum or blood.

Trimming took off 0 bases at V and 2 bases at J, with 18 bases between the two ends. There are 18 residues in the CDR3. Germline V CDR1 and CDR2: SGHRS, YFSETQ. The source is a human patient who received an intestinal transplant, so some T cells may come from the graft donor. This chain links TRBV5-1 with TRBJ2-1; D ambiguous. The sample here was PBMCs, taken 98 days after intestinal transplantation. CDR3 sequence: CASSLAALTRVTYNEQFF. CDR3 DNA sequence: TGCGCCAGCAGCTTGGCCGCCCTGACCCGGGTGACCTACAATGAGCAGTTCTTC.